These 18 T cell receptor beta chains came from one sample sequenced in a study of blood T cell repertoires in COVID-19. Data came from immunoSEQ multiplex PCR; TCRdb stores just in-frame clones and leaves some out. The table has 210,000 or so clones, approximately 90% seen once. The sequenced material came from peripheral blood. These receptors all stem from a man aged 30 to 45 with COVID-19, enrolled during active disease.

The V and J genes are TRBV5-1 and TRBJ2-7, with TRBD2 as a possible D gene (5 bases). Trimming removed 4 bases from V and 0 bases from J, with 11 bases in between. Germline-derived CDR1 and CDR2 are SGHRS and YFSETQ. This CDR3 region has 14 residues. CDR3 DNA sequence: TGCGCCAGCAGCCCGGAGGCCACCTCCTACGAGCAGTACTTC. This encodes CASSPEATSYEQYF.

The V and J genes are TRBV5-1 and TRBJ2-6, with TRBD2 as a possible D gene (5 bases). Germline V gene lookup returns CDR1 SGHRS and CDR2 YFSETQ. Trimming shortened V by 4 bases and J by 1 base, and 6 bases separated the two germline ends. The CDR3 covers 14 residues. CDR3 DNA sequence: TGCGCCAGCAGCCGGACTTCTGGGGCCAACGTCCTGACTTTC. It specifies CASSRTSGANVLTF.

The chain recombines TRBV11-2 with TRBJ2-7, with 7 positions matching TRBD2. The CDR3 has 14 amino acids. V trimming: 6 bases; J trimming: 2 bases; junction bases outside the gene matches: 7. Germline loops: CDR1 SGHAT, CDR2 FQNNGV. In DNA, the CDR3 is TGTGCCAGCAGGGGGGGGACCTCGACCTACGAGCAGTACTTC. Encoded protein: CASRGGTSTYEQYF.

The chain links TRBV2 to TRBJ1-6; D not certain. CDR1 SNHLY and CDR2 FYNNEI come from the germline V gene. The CDR3 consists of 16 residues. V was clipped by 6 bases and J by 4 bases, with 16 bases between them. The DNA for the CDR3 is TGTGCCAGCAGCGTAAGCGCGGTCGGGTATAATTCACCCCTCCACTTT. Amino acids: CASSVSAVGYNSPLHF. The whole variable domain, filled in from reference TRBV2 and TRBJ1-6, reads EPEVTQTPSHQVTQMGQEVILRCVPISNHLYFYWYRQILGQKVEFLVSFYNNEISEKSEIFDDQFSVERPDGSNFTLKIRSTKLEDSAMYFCASSVSAVGYNSPLHFGNGTRLTVT.

V is TRBV7-2 and J is TRBJ1-3; a possible D gene is TRBD1 (5 bases). Between the trimmed V and J ends, which lost 5 bases and 3 bases, there was a span of 17 bases. The CDR3 is 16 residues long. Germline lookup yields CDR1 SGHTA and CDR2 FQGNSA. CDR3 nucleotides: TGTGCCAGCAGCAGCTGGACCCAGGGCTTTGGAAACACCATATATTTT. It yields the protein CASSSWTQGFGNTIYF.

The rearrangement joins TRBV11-2 to TRBJ1-1; possible D gene TRBD1, 5 bases. Trimming left V 3 bases short and J 4 bases short, with 12 bases between. Germline loops: CDR1 SGHAT, CDR2 FQNNGV. This CDR3 comprises 14 residues. The CDR3 sequence is CASSFGRVGTEAFF. DNA of the CDR3: TGTGCCAGCAGCTTTGGCAGGGTGGGCACTGAAGCTTTCTTT. The full variable domain, its missing parts supplied by reference TRBV11-2 and TRBJ1-1, is EAGVAQSPRYKIIEKRQSVAFWCNPISGHATLYWYQQILGQGPKLLIQFQNNGVVDDSQLPKDRFSAERLKGVDSTLKIQPAKLEDSAVYLCASSFGRVGTEAFFGQGTRLTVV.

The J gene is TRBJ2-7, the V gene TRBV5-1; D is perhaps TRBD1 (6 bases). The CDR3 is made up of 14 amino acids. The germline gives CDR1 SGHRS, CDR2 YFSETQ. V dropped 1 base and J dropped 3 bases, with 11 bases sitting between them. The CDR3 sequence: CASSLQGIGYEQYF. The CDR3 DNA is TGCGCCAGCAGCTTGCAGGGGATCGGCTACGAGCAGTACTTC.

This clone was seen just once. V and J are TRBV7-8 and TRBJ2-3; D perhaps matches TRBD2 (5 bases). CDR3 length: 14 residues. Germline values: CDR1 SGHVS, CDR2 FQNEAQ. Trimming pared 3 bases from V and 1 base from J, leaving 8 bases between. The CDR3 DNA reads TGTGCCAGCAGCTTGCGGCGGGGCACAGATACGCAGTATTTT. Translating gives CASSLRRGTDTQYF.

V and J are TRBV6-5 and TRBJ1-2; unclear D gene. V shed 4 bases and J shed 3 bases, with 9 bases lying between them. The CDR3 has 13 amino acids. Looked up from germline, CDR1 is MNHEY and CDR2 is SVGAGI. CDR3 residues: CASSSTVDYGYTF. CDR3 nucleotide sequence: TGTGCCAGCAGTTCAACAGTGGACTATGGCTACACCTTC.

The chain uses TRBV19 and TRBJ1-2; D is uncertain. Germline CDR1 LNHDA, CDR2 SQIVND (reference sequence). The CDR3 has 15 amino acids. Deletions cut 8 bases from V and 2 bases from J, with 18 bases between. CDR3 nucleotide sequence: TGTGCCAGTCGCTCTAGAGAGGGAGGCAACTATGGCTACACCTTC. Protein product: CASRSREGGNYGYTF.

The chain couples TRBV4-2 to TRBJ1-2; 10 nucleotides align to TRBD1. The CDR3 is 16 residues long. The germline CDR1 and CDR2 sequences are LGHNA and YNFKEQ. Losses at the gene ends were 4 bases for V and 4 bases for J; bases not matched to a gene: 9. This chain's CDR3 is CASSPPGTGELYGYTF. The CDR3, as DNA: TGTGCCAGCAGCCCCCCCGGGACAGGGGAACTCTATGGCTACACCTTC.

This clone was counted a single time. The chain combines TRBV5-8 with TRBJ1-1; D gene uncertain. V was pared by 4 bases and J by 6 bases, with 10 bases between. The CDR3 totals 12 residues. Germline V gives CDR1 SGHTS, CDR2 YDEGEE. The chain's CDR3 is CASSLVASEAFF. In DNA form, the CDR3 reads TGTGCCAGCAGCCTGGTAGCCTCTGAAGCTTTCTTT.

The chain combines TRBV5-4 with TRBJ1-6, with a possible D match to TRBD1 (6 bases). There are 16 residues in the CDR3. The V end lost 0 bases, the J end lost 7 bases, and 14 bases lay between the germline ends. Per the germline V gene, CDR1 is SGHNT and CDR2 is YYREEE (reference sequence). The CDR3 nucleotides are TGTGCCAGCAGCTTGGGAGGGGGTTTTACGAATTCACCCCTCCACTTT. Residues: CASSLGGGFTNSPLHF. The entire variable domain, with the rest obtained from reference TRBV5-4 and TRBJ1-6, is as follows: ETGVTQSPTHLIKTRGQQVTLRCSSQSGHNTVSWYQQALGQGPQFIFQYYREEENGRGNFPPRFSGLQFPNYSSELNVNALELDDSALYLCASSLGGGFTNSPLHFGNGTRLTVT.

This clone was seen just once. The V and J genes are TRBV6-2 or TRBV6-3 and TRBJ2-1, with 12 bases lining up with TRBD2. Germline CDR1 is MNHEY and CDR2 is SVGEGT. The V and J ends lost 5 bases and 0 bases, in that order; junction bases with no gene match: 14. There are 20 residues in the CDR3. The CDR3 spells CASSPTGVTSGRFSYNEQFF. The CDR3 DNA follows: TGTGCCAGCAGTCCGACAGGAGTCACTAGCGGGAGGTTCTCCTACAATGAGCAGTTCTTC.

The chain couples TRBV27 to TRBJ1-1; no clear D. V was pared by 4 bases and J by 8 bases, with 14 bases between. Germline V gene data show CDR1 as MNHEY and CDR2 as SMNVEV (reference sequence). CDR3 length: 13 residues. CDR3 region: CASSSRAREEAFF. CDR3 DNA sequence: TGTGCCAGCAGTTCCCGTGCGAGGGAAGAAGCTTTCTTT.

The CDR3 here is CASSQGGNTEAFF. The CDR3 DNA sequence: TGTGCCAGCAGCCAGGGGGGGAACACTGAAGCTTTCTTT. The chain links TRBV12-3 or TRBV12-4 to TRBJ1-1; TRBD1 aligns across 7 bases. V was pared by 6 bases and J by 1 base, with 2 bases of the junction left unmatched. The CDR3 consists of 13 residues.

The gene calls are TRBV5-4 and TRBJ2-3, with 10 bases aligning to TRBD2. This CDR3 is built from 19 residues. V was pared by 1 base and J by 0 bases, with 11 bases of the junction left unmatched. Germline loops: CDR1 SGHNT, CDR2 YYREEE (reference sequence). The CDR3 here is CASSLPLAGVRLSTDTQYF. The DNA of the CDR3 is TGTGCCAGCAGCTTGCCCCTAGCGGGAGTTCGGCTAAGCACAGATACGCAGTATTTT.

This clone was observed a few times. In nucleotides, the CDR3 is TGCGCCAGCAGCCAAGAGAACTCAGGGACTTTCCTCACCGGGGAGCTGTTTTTT. Translating gives CASSQENSGTFLTGELFF. This chain connects TRBV4-3 to TRBJ2-2, with a weak D call TRBD2 (6 bases). Trimming left V 0 bases short and J 4 bases short, with 18 bases between. CDR1 is LGHNA and CDR2 is YSLEER in the germline V gene. This CDR3 region has 18 residues.